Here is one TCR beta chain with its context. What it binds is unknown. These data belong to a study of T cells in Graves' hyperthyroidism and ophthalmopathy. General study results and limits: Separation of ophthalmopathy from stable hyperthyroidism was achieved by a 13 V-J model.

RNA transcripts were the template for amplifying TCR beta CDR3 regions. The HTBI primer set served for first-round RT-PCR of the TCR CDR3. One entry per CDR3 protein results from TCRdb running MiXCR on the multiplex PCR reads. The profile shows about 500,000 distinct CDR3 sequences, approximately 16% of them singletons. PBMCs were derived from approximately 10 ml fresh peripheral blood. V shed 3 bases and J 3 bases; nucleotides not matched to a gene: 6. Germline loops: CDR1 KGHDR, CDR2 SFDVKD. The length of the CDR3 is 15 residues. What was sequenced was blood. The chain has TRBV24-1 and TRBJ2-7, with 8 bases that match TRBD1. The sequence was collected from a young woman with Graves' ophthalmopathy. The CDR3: CATSDTDRGHYEQYF. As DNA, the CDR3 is TGTGCCACCAGTGATACCGACAGGGGACACTACGAGCAGTACTTC.